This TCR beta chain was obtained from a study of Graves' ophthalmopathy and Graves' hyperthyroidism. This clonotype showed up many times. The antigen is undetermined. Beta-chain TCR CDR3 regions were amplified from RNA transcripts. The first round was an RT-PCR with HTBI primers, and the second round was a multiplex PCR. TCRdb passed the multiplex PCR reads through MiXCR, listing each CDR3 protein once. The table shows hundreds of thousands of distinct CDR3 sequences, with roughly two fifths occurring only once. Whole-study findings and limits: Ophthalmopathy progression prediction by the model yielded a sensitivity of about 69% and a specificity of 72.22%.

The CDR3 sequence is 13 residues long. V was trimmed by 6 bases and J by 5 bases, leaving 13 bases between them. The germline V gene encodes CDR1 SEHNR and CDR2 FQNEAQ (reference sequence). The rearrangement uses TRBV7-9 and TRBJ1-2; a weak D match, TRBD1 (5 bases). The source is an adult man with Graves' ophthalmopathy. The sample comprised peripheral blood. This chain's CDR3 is CASSRDGLYGYTF. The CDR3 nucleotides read TGTGCCAGCAGTCGGGACGGATTATATGGCTACACCTTC.